This T cell receptor beta chain came from a study of beta chain features in type 1 diabetes (dated 2018 in TCRdb). Context from the whole study: Mean age, gender distribution, total cell number and subset yield were not different between patients and healthy donors. The study compared TCRB repertoires of sorted circulating CD4+ T cell subsets between recently diagnosed type 1 diabetes patients and matched healthy donors. Regulatory and stem cell-like memory subsets were isolated from only 8 patients and about 8 healthy donors, whereas naive and central memory subsets came from all 30 or so donors. Across all samples, fewer than 110,000,000 sorted cells were examined, and cell number per subset correlated strongly with RNA yield.

Each donor gave one peripheral blood draw, approximately 110 mL on average, collected into heparinised tubes. A BD FACSAria II and a panel including CD45RO, CCR7, CD25, CD127, CD95 and CD27 were used to sort naive, central memory, regulatory and stem cell-like memory CD4+ T cells. All sorted populations exceeded 95% purity. Right away, PBMCs were isolated by Lymphoprep density gradient centrifugation and were stained directly, with no culture step. Samples were stained and sorted in pairs, with one healthy donor and one patient per experiment, so that batch effects were minimized. Concerning this clone: No antigen is known for it. No base quality values were provided; no much bigger clone lies one nucleotide off.

Overall study outcomes, separate from this receptor: Because cDNA rather than genomic DNA was sequenced, highly expressing activated cells could have been over-represented, although no difference in activation and CD3 levels was found between groups. A moderate but significant shortening of TCRB CDR3 length was observed in type 1 diabetes patients in all four CD4+ subsets. The naive, central memory and regulatory TCRB repertoires appeared to resemble one another more closely among patients than among healthy donors. Shorter templates might be favored by PCR, yet because patient and control samples were amplified and corrected together, any such skew would affect both groups equally. Only small numbers of individuals were included in the HLA sub-analyses, which left unresolved whether HLA type had any influence on TCRB rearrangement. At VDJ recombination sites, type 1 diabetes patients had fewer insertions and more deleted nucleotides, which implies abnormalities in thymic rearrangement.

The High Capacity cDNA Reverse Transcription Kit was used to reverse transcribe all of the isolated RNA, meaning that expressed TCRB transcripts were what got sequenced. Deep immunoSEQ sequencing was applied to naive, central memory and regulatory T cell samples, giving an average of roughly 3.5 million total reads per sample. After sorted cells were lysed in RLT buffer, RNA was extracted with DNase-treated RNeasy Micro or Mini kits, with the choice depending on cell number. To prevent cross-contamination, every cell subset was processed on its own, while patient and healthy donor samples were processed together. The immunoSEQ multiplex PCR was used to amplify TCRB sequences from cDNA, generating 87-bp fragments that spanned the CDR3 region. Sequencing of the amplicons was done on the Illumina HiSeq platform. From the authors' description of their analysis: PCR bias was corrected computationally using synthetic template baselines, and reads within Hamming distance 2 were collapsed, with unmergeable singletons discarded. By aligning reads against IMGT, V, D and J genes, CDR3 length, and insertions or deletions at six rearrangement sites were assigned. Within each subset, clonotype counts were normalized to the number of sorted cells before true diversity and Gini coefficients were calculated with the tcR R package. The overlap coefficient, calculated on TCRB nucleotide sequences, was used to quantify repertoire sharing. As a proxy for the pre-selection repertoire, out-of-frame TCRB sequences from naive cells were analyzed. TCRdb provides this immuneACCESS table in a form limited to in-frame rearrangements. Some clones are lacking; in checked studies, under half of them reflect an unresolved V gene, and why the rest are absent is not known. The DNA gave D and trimming, while V, J and clone size come from that table. This sample holds about 700,000 clones; around an eighth were observed only once. 0.02% to 0.025% of the sample belongs to the ten largest clones.

The CDR3 covers 14 residues, taking in both the cysteine and the phenylalanine. Only CDR3 DNA remains: 42 bases, in frame from the first base. Trimming at the junction amounts to 0 bases on V and 4 bases on J, and the germline ends lie 8 bases apart. Based on the germline V gene (reference sequence), the CDR1 and CDR2 sequences are SGHNT and YYREEE. Material: naive CD4+ T cells from blood. This sample's cell subset or site label indicates: true naive CD4+ T cells. The chain joins TRBV5-4 to TRBJ1-3, with no reliable assignment of the D segment. This sequence was found in a man aged 18-30 years with type 1 diabetes. CDR3 region: CASSLDIGGNTIYF. The nucleotide sequence is TGTGCCAGCAGCTTGGATATAGGAGGAAACACCATATATTTT.